What follows are 15 T cell receptor beta chains derived from one specimen sequenced in a study of T cells in lung cancer brain metastases. Sequencing was performed with immunoSEQ multiplex PCR; in TCRdb, only in-frame clones are kept and a portion is missing. This table holds approximately 1,700 clones, about nine tenths found once. Sequenced: tumor tissue from a brain metastasis. The receptors derive from a man aged 55-75 years with non-small cell lung cancer that had spread to the brain.

This chain uses TRBV19 with TRBJ1-6; TRBD1 matches at 7 bases. V lost 9 bases and J lost 4; bases outside the gene matches: 9. The CDR3 consists of 15 residues. Germline V gene sequence: CDR1 LNHDA, CDR2 SQIVND (reference sequence). This CDR3 is CASNIPTGYNSPLHF. DNA for the CDR3: TGTGCCAGCAATATCCCGACAGGGTATAATTCACCCCTCCACTTT.

The rearrangement uses TRBV11-2 and TRBJ2-7; no firm D call. V was pared by 5 bases and J by 5 bases, with 16 bases between. CDR1 SGHAT and CDR2 FQNNGV come from the germline V gene. The CDR3 has 14 residues. CDR3 sequence: CASSLERLSHEQYF. Here the CDR3 DNA reads TGTGCCAGCAGCCTGGAGAGACTTAGTCACGAGCAGTACTTC.

This clone was recorded once. V and J are TRBV7-2 and TRBJ2-3; 8 nucleotides align to TRBD2. Trimming cost V 7 bases and J 0 bases; bases outside gene matches: 6. The germline CDR1 and CDR2 sequences are SGHTA and FQGNSA. There are 15 residues in the CDR3. In DNA form, the CDR3 reads TGTGCCAGCACCCTCAGCGGGAGAAGCACAGATACGCAGTATTTT. Protein product: CASTLSGRSTDTQYF.

CDR3 residues: CASKPAVSSYEQYF. The CDR3 nucleotides read TGTGCCAGCAAGCCAGCGGTCAGCTCCTACGAGCAGTACTTC. V gene TRBV2 combines with J gene TRBJ2-7, with a weak D call TRBD2 (5 bases). Germline loops: CDR1 SNHLY, CDR2 FYNNEI. The CDR3 sequence is 14 residues long. V lost 7 bases and J 0 bases, leaving 13 bases between the germline ends. The variable domain in full, completed from reference TRBV2 and TRBJ2-7, reads EPEVTQTPSHQVTQMGQEVILRCVPISNHLYFYWYRQILGQKVEFLVSFYNNEISEKSEIFDDQFSVERPDGSNFTLKIRSTKLEDSAMYFCASKPAVSSYEQYFGPGTRLTVT.

The rearrangement joins TRBV18 to TRBJ2-3; D call uncertain. From germline, CDR1 is KGHSH and CDR2 LQKENI. The length of the CDR3 is 13 residues. The germline V and J ends were trimmed by 0 bases and 5 bases, with 6 bases remaining between them. The CDR3 sequence is CASSPPMEDTQYF. The CDR3 nucleotides are TGTGCCAGCTCACCACCGATGGAAGATACGCAGTATTTT.

In this sample, this clone turned up a few times. This chain's CDR3 is CASSEYGGYTF. CDR3 coding DNA: TGTGCCAGCAGTGAATACGGCGGCTACACCTTC. This rearrangement joins TRBV25-1 to TRBJ1-2, with D uncertain. Germline values: CDR1 MGHDK, CDR2 SYGVNS. CDR3 length equals 11 residues. The V and J ends lost 0 bases and 8 bases respectively, with 4 bases between them.

The rearrangement links TRBV19 to TRBJ1-5, with 7 positions matching TRBD1. The CDR3 length is 15 residues. Germline CDR1 reads LNHDA; CDR2 reads SQIVND (reference sequence). Losses at the gene ends were 4 bases for V and 9 bases for J; bases not matched to a gene: 12. The CDR3 nucleotides read TGTGCCAGTAGTACTTCCGGGACAGCGTCTTGGCCCCAGCATTTT. Translated: CASSTSGTASWPQHF.

V gene TRBV11-1 combines with J gene TRBJ2-7, with a tentative D call TRBD1 (6 bases). Germline V gene lookup returns CDR1 SGHAT and CDR2 FQDESV (reference sequence). The CDR3 is made up of 16 amino acids. Trimming pared 0 bases from V and 2 bases from J, leaving 14 bases between. The CDR3 bases are TGTGCCAGCAGCTTAGCCTGGACAGACAAAACCTACGAGCAGTACTTC. Protein sequence: CASSLAWTDKTYEQYF.

CDR3 bases: TGTGCCAGCAAGGTTGCAGATACGCAGTATTTT. Translating it yields CASKVADTQYF. V and J are TRBV6-1 and TRBJ2-3, with D unresolved. The CDR3 runs 11 residues. Trimming removed 7 bases from V and 4 bases from J, with 6 bases in between. Germline CDR1 reads MNHNS; CDR2 reads SASEGT.

This sequence joins TRBV6-5 and TRBJ1-1; the D gene is possibly TRBD1 (6 bases). With 5 bases removed from V and 8 bases from J, the gap between germline ends came to 12 bases. Germline V gene data show CDR1 as MNHEY and CDR2 as SVGAGI. The CDR3 runs 12 residues. CDR3 residues: CASSGIDREAFF. CDR3 nucleotides: TGTGCCAGCAGTGGGATTGACAGGGAAGCTTTCTTT.

This rearrangement joins TRBV5-1 to TRBJ1-4; TRBD1 matches at 10 bases. The length of the CDR3 is 16 residues. V shed 0 bases and J 3 bases; nucleotides not matched to a gene: 2. Germline loops: CDR1 SGHRS, CDR2 YFSETQ. In DNA form, the CDR3 reads TGCGCCAGCAGCTTGGGTGGACAGGGGGCTAATGAAAAACTGTTTTTT. It yields the protein CASSLGGQGANEKLFF.

This chain links TRBV18 with TRBJ1-2; TRBD1 matches at 8 bases. Germline V lookup: CDR1 KGHSH, CDR2 LQKENI. There are 14 residues in the CDR3. V gave up 5 bases and J gave up 2 bases; unmatched junction bases: 4. Here the CDR3 reads CASSSGGANYGYTF. The CDR3 DNA reads as TGTGCCAGCTCATCAGGGGGCGCGAACTATGGCTACACCTTC.

The rearrangement joins TRBV27 to TRBJ1-2, with 7 bases matching TRBD1. The CDR3 spans 14 residues. Per germline, CDR1 MNHEY and CDR2 SMNVEV (reference sequence). The trim removed 3 bases at V and 4 bases at J, leaving 5 bases unmatched. The CDR3 bases are TGTGCCAGCAGTTTGGGGGGACAGCCCTATGGCTACACCTTC. This sequence encodes CASSLGGQPYGYTF.

The rearrangement links TRBV7-9 to TRBJ1-1; 7 bases match TRBD1. The CDR3 covers 14 residues. Trimming took 4 bases from V and 0 from J; bases not matched to a gene: 2. CDR1 is SEHNR and CDR2 is FQNEAQ in the germline V gene (reference sequence). CDR3 amino acids: CASSSGQMNTEAFF. CDR3 nucleotides: TGTGCCAGCAGCTCGGGACAGATGAACACTGAAGCTTTCTTT. The whole variable domain, filled in from reference TRBV7-9 and TRBJ1-1, reads DTGVSQNPRHKITKRGQNVTFRCDPISEHNRLYWYRQTLGQGPEFLTYFQNEAQLEKSRLLSDRFSAERPKGSFSTLEIQRTEQGDSAMYLCASSSGQMNTEAFFGQGTRLTVV.

The V call is TRBV18, the J call TRBJ2-5, with D perhaps matching TRBD1 or TRBD2 (5 bases each). V was shortened by 3 bases and J by 5 bases, with 10 bases between the two germline ends. CDR1 is KGHSH and CDR2 is LQKENI in the germline V gene. The CDR3 sequence is 13 residues long. CDR3 region: CASSPGPRETQYF. CDR3 nucleotides: TGTGCCAGCTCACCGGGACCACGGGAGACCCAGTACTTC.